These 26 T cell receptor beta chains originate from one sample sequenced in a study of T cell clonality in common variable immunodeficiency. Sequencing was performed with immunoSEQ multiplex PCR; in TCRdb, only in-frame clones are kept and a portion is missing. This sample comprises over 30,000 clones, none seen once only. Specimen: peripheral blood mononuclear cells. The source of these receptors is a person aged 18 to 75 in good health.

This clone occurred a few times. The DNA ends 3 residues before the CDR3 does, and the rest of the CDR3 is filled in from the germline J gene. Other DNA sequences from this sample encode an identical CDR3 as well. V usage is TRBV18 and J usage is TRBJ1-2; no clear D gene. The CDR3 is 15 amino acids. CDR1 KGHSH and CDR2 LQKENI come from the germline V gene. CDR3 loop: CASSPPGRQLEGYTF. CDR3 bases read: TGTGCCAGCTCACCACCGGGCAGACAACTGGAAGGC.

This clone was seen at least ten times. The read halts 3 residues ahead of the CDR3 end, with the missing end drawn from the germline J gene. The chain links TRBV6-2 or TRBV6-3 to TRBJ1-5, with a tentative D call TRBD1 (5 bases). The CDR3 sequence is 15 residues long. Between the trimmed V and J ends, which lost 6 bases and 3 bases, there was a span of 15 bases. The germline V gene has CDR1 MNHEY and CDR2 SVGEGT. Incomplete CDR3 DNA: TGTGCCAGCAGCCAGGGTGGACCGCTCAATCAGCCC. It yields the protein CASSQGGPLNQP. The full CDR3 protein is CASSQGGPLNQPQHF.

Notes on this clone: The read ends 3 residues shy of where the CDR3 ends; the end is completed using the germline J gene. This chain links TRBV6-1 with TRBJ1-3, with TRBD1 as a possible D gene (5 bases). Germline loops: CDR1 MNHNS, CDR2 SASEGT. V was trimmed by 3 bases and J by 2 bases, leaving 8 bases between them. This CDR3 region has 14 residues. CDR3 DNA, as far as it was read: TGTGCCAGCAGTGACGGGGGGGCTGGAAACACC. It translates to CASSDGGAGNT. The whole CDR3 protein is CASSDGGAGNTIYF.

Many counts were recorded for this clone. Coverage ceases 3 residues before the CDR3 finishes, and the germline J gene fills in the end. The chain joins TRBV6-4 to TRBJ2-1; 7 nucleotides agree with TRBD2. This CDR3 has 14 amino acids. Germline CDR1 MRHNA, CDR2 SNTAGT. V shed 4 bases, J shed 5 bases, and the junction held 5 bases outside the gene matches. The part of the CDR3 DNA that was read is TGTGCCAGCAGTGGACGGGGGGATAACAATGAG. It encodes CASSGRGDNNE. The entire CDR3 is CASSGRGDNNEQFF.

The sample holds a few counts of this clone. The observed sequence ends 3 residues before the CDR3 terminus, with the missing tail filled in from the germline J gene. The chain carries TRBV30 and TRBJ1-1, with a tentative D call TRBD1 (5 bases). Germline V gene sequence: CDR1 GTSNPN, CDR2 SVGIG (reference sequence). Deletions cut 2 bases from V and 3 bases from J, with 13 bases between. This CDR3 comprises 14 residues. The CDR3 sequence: CAWSPPGLYTEAFF. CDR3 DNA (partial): TGTGCCTGGAGTCCTCCGGGACTTTACACTGAA.

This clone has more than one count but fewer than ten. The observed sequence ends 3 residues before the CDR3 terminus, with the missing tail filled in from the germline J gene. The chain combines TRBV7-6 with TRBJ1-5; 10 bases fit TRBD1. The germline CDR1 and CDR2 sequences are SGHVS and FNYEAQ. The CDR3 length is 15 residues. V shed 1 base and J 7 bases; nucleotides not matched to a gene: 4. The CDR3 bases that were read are TGTGCCAGCAGCTTAGGACAGGGGGCGGGACAGCCC. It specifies CASSLGQGAGQP. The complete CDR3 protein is CASSLGQGAGQPQHF.

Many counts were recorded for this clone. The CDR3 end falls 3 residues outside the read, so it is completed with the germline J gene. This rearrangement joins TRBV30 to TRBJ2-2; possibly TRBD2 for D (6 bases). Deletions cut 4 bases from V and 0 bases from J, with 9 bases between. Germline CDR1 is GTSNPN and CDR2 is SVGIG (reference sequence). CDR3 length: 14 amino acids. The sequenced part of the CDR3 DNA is TGTGCCTGGAAGGCGGGGCCGAACACCGGGGAG. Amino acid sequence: CAWKAGPNTGE. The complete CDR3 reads CAWKAGPNTGELFF.

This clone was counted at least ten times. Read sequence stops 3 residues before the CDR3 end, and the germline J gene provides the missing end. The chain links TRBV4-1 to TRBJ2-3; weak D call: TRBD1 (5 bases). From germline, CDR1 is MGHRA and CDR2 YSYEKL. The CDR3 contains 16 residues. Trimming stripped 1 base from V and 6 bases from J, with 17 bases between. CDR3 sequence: CASSQAQGVTRDTQYF. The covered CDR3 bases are TGCGCCAGCAGCCAAGCGCAGGGTGTAACGAGGGATACG.

The CDR3 loop is CASTTSGARGTGELFF. Partial CDR3 DNA: TGTGCCAGTACGACTAGCGGGGCTCGAGGCACCGGGGAG. This rearrangement joins TRBV19 to TRBJ2-2; 11 bases are a match to TRBD2. The CDR3 extends 3 residues past the end of the read, so its final part is completed from the germline J gene. This CDR3 contains 16 residues. The germline V gene has CDR1 LNHDA and CDR2 SQIVND (reference sequence). With 7 bases clipped from V and 4 bases from J, the junction kept 8 bases outside the gene matches.

The covered CDR3 bases are TGTGCCAGCAGTGACCCAGGGACTAGTCCCCACAATGAG. Translated: CASSDPGTSPHNE. The complete CDR3 reads CASSDPGTSPHNEQFF. The rearrangement joins TRBV6-2 or TRBV6-3 to TRBJ2-1, with TRBD2 matching over 8 bases. The read terminates 3 residues before the CDR3 end, so the remaining end is supplied by the germline J gene. The germline gives CDR1 MNHEY, CDR2 SVGEGT. The V segment lost 5 bases and the J segment 5 bases; nucleotides outside the gene matches: 11. The CDR3 sequence is 16 residues long.

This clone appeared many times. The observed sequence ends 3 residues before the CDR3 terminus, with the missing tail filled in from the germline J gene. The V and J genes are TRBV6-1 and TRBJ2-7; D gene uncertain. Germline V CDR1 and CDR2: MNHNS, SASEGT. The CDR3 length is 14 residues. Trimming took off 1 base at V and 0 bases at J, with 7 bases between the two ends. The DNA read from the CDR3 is TGTGCCAGCAGTGAAGGGGCCCTCTCCTACGAG. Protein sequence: CASSEGALSYE. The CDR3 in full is CASSEGALSYEQYF.

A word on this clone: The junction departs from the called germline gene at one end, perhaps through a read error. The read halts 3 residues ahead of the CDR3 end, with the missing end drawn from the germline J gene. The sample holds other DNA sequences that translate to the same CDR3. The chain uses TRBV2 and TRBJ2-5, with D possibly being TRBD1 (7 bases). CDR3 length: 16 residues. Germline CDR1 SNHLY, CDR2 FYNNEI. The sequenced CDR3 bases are TGTGCCAGTAGTGAAAAGCGGCAGGGGGGATTAGAGACC. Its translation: CASSEKRQGGLET. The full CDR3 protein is CASSEKRQGGLETQYF.

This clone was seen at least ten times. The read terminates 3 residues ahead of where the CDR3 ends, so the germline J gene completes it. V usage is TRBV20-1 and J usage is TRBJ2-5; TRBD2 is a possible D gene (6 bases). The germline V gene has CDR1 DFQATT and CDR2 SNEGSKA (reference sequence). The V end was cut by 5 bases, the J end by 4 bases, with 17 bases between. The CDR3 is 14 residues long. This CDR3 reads CSAAIAAPGETQYF. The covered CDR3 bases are TGCAGTGCTGCAATAGCGGCCCCCGGAGAGACC.

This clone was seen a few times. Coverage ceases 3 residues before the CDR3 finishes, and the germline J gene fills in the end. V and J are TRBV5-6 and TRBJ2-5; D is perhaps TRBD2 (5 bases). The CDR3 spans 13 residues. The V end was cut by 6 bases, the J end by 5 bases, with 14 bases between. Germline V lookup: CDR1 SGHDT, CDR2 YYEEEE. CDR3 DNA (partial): TGTGCCAGCACCCGGGGAGCCCACGAGACC. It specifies CASTRGAHET. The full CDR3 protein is CASTRGAHETQYF.

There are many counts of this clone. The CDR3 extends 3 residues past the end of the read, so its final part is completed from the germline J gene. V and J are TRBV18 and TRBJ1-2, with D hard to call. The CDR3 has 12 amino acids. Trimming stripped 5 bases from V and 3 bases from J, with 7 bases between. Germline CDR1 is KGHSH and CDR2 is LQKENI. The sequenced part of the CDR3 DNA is TGTGCCAGCTCATACAGAGACTATGGC. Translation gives CASSYRDYG. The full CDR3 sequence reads CASSYRDYGYTF.

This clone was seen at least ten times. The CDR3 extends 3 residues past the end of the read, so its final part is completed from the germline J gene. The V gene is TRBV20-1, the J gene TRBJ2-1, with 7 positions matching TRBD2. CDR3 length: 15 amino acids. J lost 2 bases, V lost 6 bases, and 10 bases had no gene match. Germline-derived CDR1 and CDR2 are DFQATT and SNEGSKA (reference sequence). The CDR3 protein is CSAKKAGPTYNEQFF. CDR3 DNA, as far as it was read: TGCAGTGCAAAAAAAGCGGGGCCAACCTACAATGAG.

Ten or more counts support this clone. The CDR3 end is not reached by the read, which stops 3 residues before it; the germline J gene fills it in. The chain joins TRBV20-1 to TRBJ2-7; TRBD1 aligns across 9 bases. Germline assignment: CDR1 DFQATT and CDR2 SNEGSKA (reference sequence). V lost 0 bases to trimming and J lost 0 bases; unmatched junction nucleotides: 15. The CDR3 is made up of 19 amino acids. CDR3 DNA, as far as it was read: TGCAGTGCTAGAGATCCGGGACAGGGCGCCCCCTTACTCTCCTACGAG. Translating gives CSARDPGQGAPLLSYE. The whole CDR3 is CSARDPGQGAPLLSYEQYF.

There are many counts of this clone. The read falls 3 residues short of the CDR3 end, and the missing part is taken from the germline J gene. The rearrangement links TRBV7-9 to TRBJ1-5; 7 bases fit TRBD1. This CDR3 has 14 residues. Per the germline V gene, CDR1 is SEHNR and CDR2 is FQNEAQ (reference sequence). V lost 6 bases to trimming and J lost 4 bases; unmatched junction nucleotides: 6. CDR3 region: CASSLQGSNQPQHF. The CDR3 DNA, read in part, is TGTGCCAGCAGTTTACAGGGGAGTAATCAGCCC.

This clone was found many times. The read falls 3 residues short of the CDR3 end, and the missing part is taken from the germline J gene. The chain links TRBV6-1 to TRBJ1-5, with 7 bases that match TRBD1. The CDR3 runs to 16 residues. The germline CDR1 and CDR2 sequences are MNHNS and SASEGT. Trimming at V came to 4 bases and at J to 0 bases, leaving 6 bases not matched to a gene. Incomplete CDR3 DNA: TGTGCCAGCAGTGCAACAGGGGTCTTTAGCAATCAGCCC. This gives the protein CASSATGVFSNQP. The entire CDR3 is CASSATGVFSNQPQHF.

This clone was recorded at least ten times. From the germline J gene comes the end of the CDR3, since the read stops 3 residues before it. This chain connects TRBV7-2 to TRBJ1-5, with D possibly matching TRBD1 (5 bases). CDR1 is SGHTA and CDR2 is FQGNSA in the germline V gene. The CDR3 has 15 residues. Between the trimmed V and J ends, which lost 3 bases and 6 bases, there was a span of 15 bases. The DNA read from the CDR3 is TGTGCCAGCAGCTTTTCCGTGGATGGGGCTCAGCCC. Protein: CASSFSVDGAQP. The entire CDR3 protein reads CASSFSVDGAQPQHF. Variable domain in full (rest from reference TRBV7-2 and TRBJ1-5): GAGVSQSPSNKVTEKGKDVELRCDPISGHTALYWYRQSLGQGLEFLIYFQGNSAPDKSGLPSDRFSAERTGGSVSTLTIQRTQQEDSAVYLCASSFSVDGAQPQHFGDGTRLSIL.

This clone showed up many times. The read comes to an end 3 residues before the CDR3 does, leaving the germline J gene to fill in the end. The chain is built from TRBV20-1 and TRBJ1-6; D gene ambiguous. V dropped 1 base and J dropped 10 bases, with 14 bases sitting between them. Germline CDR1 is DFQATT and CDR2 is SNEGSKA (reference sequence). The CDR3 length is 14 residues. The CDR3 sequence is CSARVEGPRSPLHF. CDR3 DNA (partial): TGCAGTGCTAGAGTCGAAGGCCCGAGGTCACCC.

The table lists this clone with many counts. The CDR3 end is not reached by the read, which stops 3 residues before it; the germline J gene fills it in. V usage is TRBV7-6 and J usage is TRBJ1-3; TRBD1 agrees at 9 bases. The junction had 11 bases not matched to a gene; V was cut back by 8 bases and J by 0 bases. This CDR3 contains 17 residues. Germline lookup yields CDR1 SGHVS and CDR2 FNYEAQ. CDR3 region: CASRNYRGPHSGNTIYF. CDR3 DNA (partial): TGTGCCAGCCGAAATTACAGGGGGCCTCACTCTGGAAACACC.

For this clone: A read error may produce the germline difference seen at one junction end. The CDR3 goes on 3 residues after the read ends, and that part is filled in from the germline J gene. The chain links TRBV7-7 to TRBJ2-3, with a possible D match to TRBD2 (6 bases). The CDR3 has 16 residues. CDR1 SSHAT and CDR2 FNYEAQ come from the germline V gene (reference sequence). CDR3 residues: CASSLIGTPPTDTQYF. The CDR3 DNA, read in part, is TGTGCTAGCAGCTTAATAGGGACTCCCCCCACAGATACG. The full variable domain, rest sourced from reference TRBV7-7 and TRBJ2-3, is GAGVSQSPRYKVTKRGQDVTLRCDPISSHATLYWYQQALGQGPEFLTYFNYEAQPDKSGLPSDRFSAERPEGSISTLTIQRTEQRDSAMYRCASSLIGTPPTDTQYFGPGTRLTVL.

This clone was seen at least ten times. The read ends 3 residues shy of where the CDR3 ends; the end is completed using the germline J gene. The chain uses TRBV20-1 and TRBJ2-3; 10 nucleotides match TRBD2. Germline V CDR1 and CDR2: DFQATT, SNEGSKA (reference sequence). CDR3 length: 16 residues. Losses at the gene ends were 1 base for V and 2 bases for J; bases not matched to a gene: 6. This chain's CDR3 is CSARAFSGGITDTQYF. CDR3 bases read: TGCAGTGCTAGAGCCTTTAGCGGGGGGATCACAGATACG.

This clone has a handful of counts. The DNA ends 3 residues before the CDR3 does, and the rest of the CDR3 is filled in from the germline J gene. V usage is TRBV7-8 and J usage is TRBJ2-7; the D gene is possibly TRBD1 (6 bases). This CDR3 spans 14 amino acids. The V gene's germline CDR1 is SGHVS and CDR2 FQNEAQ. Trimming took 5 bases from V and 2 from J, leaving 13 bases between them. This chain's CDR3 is CASSPDRLPYEQYF. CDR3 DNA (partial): TGTGCCAGCAGCCCTGACAGGCTTCCCTACGAG.

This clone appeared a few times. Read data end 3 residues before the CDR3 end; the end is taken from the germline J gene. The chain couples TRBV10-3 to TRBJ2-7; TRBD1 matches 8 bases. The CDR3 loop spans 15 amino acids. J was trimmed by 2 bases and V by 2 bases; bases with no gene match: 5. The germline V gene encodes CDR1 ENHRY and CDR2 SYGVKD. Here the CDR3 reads CAISEGQGEPYEQYF. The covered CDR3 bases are TGTGCCATCAGTGAGGGACAGGGTGAACCCTACGAG.